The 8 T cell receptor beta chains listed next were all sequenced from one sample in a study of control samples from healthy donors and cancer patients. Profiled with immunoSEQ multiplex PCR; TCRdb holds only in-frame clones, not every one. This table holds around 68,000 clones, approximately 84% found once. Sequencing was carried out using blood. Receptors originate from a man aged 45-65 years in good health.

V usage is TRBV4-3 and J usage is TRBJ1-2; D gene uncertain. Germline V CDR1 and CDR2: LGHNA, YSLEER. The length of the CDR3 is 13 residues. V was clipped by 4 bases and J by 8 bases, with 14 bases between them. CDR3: CASSPLNGYGYTF. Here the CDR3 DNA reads TGCGCCAGCAGCCCGCTAAACGGGTACGGCTACACCTTC.

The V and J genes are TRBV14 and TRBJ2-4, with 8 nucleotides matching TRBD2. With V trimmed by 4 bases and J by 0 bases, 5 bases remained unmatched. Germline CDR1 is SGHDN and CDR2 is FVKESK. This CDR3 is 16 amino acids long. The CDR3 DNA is TGTGCCAGCAGCCCAAGCGGGGGATTAGCCAAAAACATTCAGTACTTC. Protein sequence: CASSPSGGLAKNIQYF.

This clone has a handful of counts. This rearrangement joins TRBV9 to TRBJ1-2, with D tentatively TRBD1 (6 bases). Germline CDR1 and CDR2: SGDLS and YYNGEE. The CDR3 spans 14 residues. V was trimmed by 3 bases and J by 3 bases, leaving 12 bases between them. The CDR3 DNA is TGTGCCAGCAGCGCCGGACAGCTCGACTATGGCTACACCTTC. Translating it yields CASSAGQLDYGYTF.

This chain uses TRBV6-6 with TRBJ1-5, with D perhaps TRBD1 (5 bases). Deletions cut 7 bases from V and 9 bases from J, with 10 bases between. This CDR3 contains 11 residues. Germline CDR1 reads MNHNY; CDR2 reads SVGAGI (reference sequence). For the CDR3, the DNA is TGTGCCAGCACCCACGGGGGGCCCCAGCATTTT. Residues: CASTHGGPQHF.

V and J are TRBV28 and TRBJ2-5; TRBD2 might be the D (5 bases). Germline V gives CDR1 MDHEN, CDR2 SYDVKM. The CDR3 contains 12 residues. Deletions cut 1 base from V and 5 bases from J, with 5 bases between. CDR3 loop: CASSLSGETQYF. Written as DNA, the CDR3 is TGTGCCAGCAGTTTATCGGGGGAGACCCAGTACTTC.

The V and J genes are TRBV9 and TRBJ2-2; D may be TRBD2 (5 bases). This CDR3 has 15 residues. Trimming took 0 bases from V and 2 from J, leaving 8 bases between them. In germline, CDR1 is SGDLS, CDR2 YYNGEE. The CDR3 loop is CASSVALANTGELFF. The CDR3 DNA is TGTGCCAGCAGCGTAGCCCTAGCAAACACCGGGGAGCTGTTTTTT.

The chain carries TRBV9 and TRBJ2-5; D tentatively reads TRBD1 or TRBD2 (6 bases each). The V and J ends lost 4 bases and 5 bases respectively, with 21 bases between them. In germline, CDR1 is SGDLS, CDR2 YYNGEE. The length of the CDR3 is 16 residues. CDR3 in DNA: TGTGCCAGCAGCCCCCGAGGGGGGCGCGGCTCTGAGACCCAGTACTTC. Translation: CASSPRGGRGSETQYF.

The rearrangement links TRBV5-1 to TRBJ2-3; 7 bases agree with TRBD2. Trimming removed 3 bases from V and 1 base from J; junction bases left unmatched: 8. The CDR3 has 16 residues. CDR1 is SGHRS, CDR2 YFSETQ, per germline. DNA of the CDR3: TGCGCCAGCAGCTCCCTGTTGGGGGGGGGCACAGATACGCAGTATTTT. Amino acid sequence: CASSSLLGGGTDTQYF.